These 27 T cell receptor beta chains share one sample of origin, sequenced in a study of radiotherapy plus CTLA-4 blockade in lung cancer (dated by TCRdb to the late 2010s). The library was prepared using the immunoSEQ multiplex PCR assay. Drawn from immuneACCESS, this table holds only the in-frame rearrangements with V and J called that TCRdb kept. Clones are partly lost; checked studies trace under half to an unresolved V gene and leave the rest unexplained. This sample gives roughly 78,000 clones in total; over 65% of them show up just once. Clones ranked in the top ten supply under 9% of the sample. Sequences were derived from peripheral blood, sampled from a patient treated with radiotherapy plus ipilimumab. Receptors were obtained from a human donor with non-small cell lung cancer who had a complete response to radiotherapy plus ipilimumab.

This chain joins TRBV7-2 and TRBJ2-1; unclear D gene. The CDR3 totals 14 residues. Looked up from germline, CDR1 is SGHTA and CDR2 is FQGNSA. V was shortened by 3 bases and J by 5 bases, with 11 bases between the two germline ends. This CDR3 reads CASSFDWTNNEQFF. In nucleotides, the CDR3 is TGTGCCAGCAGCTTCGACTGGACCAACAATGAGCAGTTCTTC. The full variable domain, with the rest looked up from reference TRBV7-2 and TRBJ2-1, is GAGVSQSPSNKVTEKGKDVELRCDPISGHTALYWYRQSLGQGLEFLIYFQGNSAPDKSGLPSDRFSAERTGGSVSTLTIQRTQQEDSAVYLCASSFDWTNNEQFFGPGTRLTVL.

Only one count was recorded for this clone. This chain connects TRBV2 to TRBJ1-4, with D maybe TRBD1 (6 bases). The CDR3 sequence is 15 residues long. The V gene's germline CDR1 is SNHLY and CDR2 FYNNEI. Trimming took off 6 bases at V and 8 bases at J, with 19 bases between the two ends. In nucleotides, the CDR3 is TGTGCCAGCAGCCCAGGCGGGGGCTTTAGAGAAAAACTGTTTTTT. Residues: CASSPGGGFREKLFF.

The chain joins TRBV19 to TRBJ1-2, with D uncertain. The CDR3 extends over 15 amino acids. V was shortened by 6 bases and J by 2 bases, with 16 bases between the two germline ends. Germline CDR1 is LNHDA and CDR2 is SQIVND (reference sequence). DNA for the CDR3: TGTGCCAGTAGCCTTACGGCCGGCAAAAACTATGGCTACACCTTC. Translation gives CASSLTAGKNYGYTF.

This clone appeared a single time. CDR3 amino acids: CASSKGTGSFGQPQHF. DNA for the CDR3: TGTGCCAGTAGTAAAGGGACAGGGTCTTTCGGTCAGCCCCAGCATTTT. This chain connects TRBV19 to TRBJ1-5; 9 nucleotides line up with TRBD1. CDR3 length: 16 amino acids. V was clipped by 4 bases and J by 6 bases; unmatched bases: 10. CDR1 and CDR2 (germline): LNHDA, SQIVND (reference sequence).

This chain links TRBV4-1 with TRBJ2-3; perhaps TRBD2 as D (6 bases). Trimming shortened V by 4 bases and J by 5 bases, and 25 bases separated the two germline ends. Germline lookup yields CDR1 MGHRA and CDR2 YSYEKL. The CDR3 has 18 amino acids. CDR3 protein: CASSPFELGLPPGDTQYF. As DNA, the CDR3 is TGCGCCAGCAGCCCCTTCGAACTGGGACTCCCGCCGGGAGATACGCAGTATTTT.

The chain is built from TRBV14 and TRBJ2-1, with TRBD2 matching 10 bases. V shed 1 base, J shed 2 bases, and the junction held 8 bases outside the gene matches. CDR3 length: 18 amino acids. Germline CDR1 reads SGHDN; CDR2 reads FVKESK. Here the CDR3 DNA reads TGTGCCAGCAGCCAAGCTATCGGAACTAGCGGGGCCTACAATGAGCAGTTCTTC. Translation: CASSQAIGTSGAYNEQFF. The variable domain in full, completed from reference TRBV14 and TRBJ2-1, reads EAGVTQFPSHSVIEKGQTVTLRCDPISGHDNLYWYRRVMGKEIKFLLHFVKESKQDESGMPNNRFLAERTGGTYSTLKVQPAELEDSGVYFCASSQAIGTSGAYNEQFFGPGTRLTVL.

The CDR3 here is CASSEGLAGEPFYEQYV. Here the CDR3 DNA reads TGTGCCAGCAGCGAGGGACTAGCGGGAGAACCTTTCTACGAGCAGTACGTC. The rearrangement joins TRBV5-4 to TRBJ2-7; 14 positions agree with TRBD2. The V segment lost 4 bases and the J segment 3 bases; nucleotides outside the gene matches: 9. The CDR3 extends over 17 amino acids. CDR1 is SGHNT and CDR2 is YYREEE in the germline V gene (reference sequence).

The chain is built from TRBV7-2 and TRBJ1-4; 7 bases map to TRBD1. V was clipped by 8 bases and J by 0 bases; unmatched bases: 3. CDR3 length: 14 amino acids. Germline values: CDR1 SGHTA, CDR2 FQGNSA. CDR3 coding DNA: TGTGCCAGCGGAGGGGGCGCAACTAATGAAAAACTGTTTTTT. Translating it yields CASGGGATNEKLFF.

This chain connects TRBV7-6 to TRBJ2-1; the D gene is possibly TRBD2 (5 bases). V lost 3 bases and J 1 base, leaving 7 bases between the germline ends. From germline, CDR1 is SGHVS and CDR2 FNYEAQ. The CDR3 consists of 14 residues. The CDR3 protein is CASSFGGSYNEQFF. In nucleotides, the CDR3 is TGTGCCAGCAGCTTCGGAGGATCCTACAATGAGCAGTTCTTC.

The chain joins TRBV18 to TRBJ1-1, with TRBD1 identical over 7 bases. Trimming cost V 4 bases and J 3 bases; bases outside gene matches: 8. The CDR3 consists of 15 residues. Germline values: CDR1 KGHSH, CDR2 LQKENI. CDR3 sequence (DNA): TGTGCCAGCTCACGGCGAACAGGGGATCACACTGAAGCTTTCTTT. Translation: CASSRRTGDHTEAFF.

The J gene is TRBJ1-6, the V gene TRBV5-4; 7 bases are a match to TRBD1. Germline CDR1 SGHNT, CDR2 YYREEE (reference sequence). The CDR3 covers 14 residues. J lost 4 bases, V lost 4 bases, and 2 bases had no gene match. The CDR3 sequence is CASSTQGYNSPLHF. Written as DNA, the CDR3 is TGTGCCAGCAGCACACAGGGGTATAATTCACCCCTCCACTTT.

This clone occurred a few times. The chain links TRBV7-9 to TRBJ1-3; no clear D. Trimming took off 1 base at V and 4 bases at J, with 11 bases between the two ends. Germline V lookup: CDR1 SEHNR, CDR2 FQNEAQ (reference sequence). This CDR3 is 15 amino acids long. The CDR3 bases are TGTGCCAGCAGCTTAGTCAGTCTAAGAGGAAACACCATATATTTT. The encoded protein is CASSLVSLRGNTIYF.

V is TRBV5-1 and J is TRBJ1-3; D unresolved. CDR1 and CDR2 (germline): SGHRS, YFSETQ. V lost 3 bases and J 0 bases, leaving 10 bases between the germline ends. The CDR3 sequence is 15 residues long. In DNA form, the CDR3 reads TGCGCCAGCAGCTCTGACCCCGACTCTGGAAACACCATATATTTT. Its translation is CASSSDPDSGNTIYF.

The chain employs TRBV6-1 and TRBJ1-5; the D is unclear. Germline CDR1 MNHNS, CDR2 SASEGT. CDR3 size: 13 residues. Trimming took off 0 bases at V and 7 bases at J, with 7 bases between the two ends. The CDR3 DNA reads TGTGCCAGCAGTGAAGCGGGAGGCCAGCCCCAGCATTTT. Its translation is CASSEAGGQPQHF.

The rearrangement uses TRBV20-1 and TRBJ2-1, with D maybe TRBD1 (5 bases). CDR1 and CDR2 (germline): DFQATT, SNEGSKA (reference sequence). The CDR3 extends over 11 amino acids. Trimming removed 3 bases at V and 8 bases at J, with 8 bases between. This CDR3 is CSARRRDEQFF. CDR3 nucleotide sequence: TGCAGTGCTAGGCGCAGGGATGAGCAGTTCTTC.

The CDR3 loop reads CASSQVGGRSTGELFF. The CDR3 nucleotides are TGCGCCAGCAGCCAAGTAGGCGGGAGGTCCACCGGGGAGCTGTTTTTT. The chain uses TRBV4-3 and TRBJ2-2; 8 bases line up with TRBD2. V dropped 1 base and J dropped 4; count of bases not matched to a gene: 5. Germline V CDR1 and CDR2: LGHNA, YSLEER. The CDR3 is 16 residues long.

The chain uses TRBV7-9 and TRBJ1-2; 7 nucleotides align to TRBD1. J gave up 0 bases and V 0 bases, and 4 bases lay outside the gene matches. Looked up from germline, CDR1 is SEHNR and CDR2 is FQNEAQ (reference sequence). The CDR3 contains 16 residues. The CDR3 nucleotides are TGTGCCAGCAGCTTAGCCACAGGGGTTACTAACTATGGCTACACCTTC. Translation gives CASSLATGVTNYGYTF.

The chain combines TRBV7-2 with TRBJ1-1; D gene uncertain. The CDR3 is made up of 10 amino acids. Germline V gene data show CDR1 as SGHTA and CDR2 as FQGNSA. V gave up 4 bases and J gave up 8 bases, with 5 bases separating them. CDR3 bases: TGTGCCAGCAGCTCTTACGAAGCTTTCTTT. Translation: CASSSYEAFF.

This clone has only a few counts. The chain has TRBV7-9 and TRBJ1-4, with 8 bases fitting TRBD1. With V trimmed by 5 bases and J by 7 bases, 9 bases remained unmatched. The CDR3 runs to 15 residues. The germline CDR1 and CDR2 sequences are SEHNR and FQNEAQ (reference sequence). The DNA for the CDR3 is TGTGCCAGCAGCCTCAACAGGGGGGTTGGTGAAAAACTGTTTTTT. Translated, it gives CASSLNRGVGEKLFF.

The chain combines TRBV5-4 with TRBJ1-1; D perhaps matches TRBD1 (5 bases). V shed 4 bases and J shed 6 bases, with 16 bases lying between them. The CDR3 sequence is 14 residues long. The germline V gene has CDR1 SGHNT and CDR2 YYREEE (reference sequence). CDR3 sequence reads: CASSPRDGGSEAFF. The CDR3 DNA follows: TGTGCCAGCAGCCCGCGGGACGGGGGATCTGAAGCTTTCTTT.

This chain uses TRBV5-1 with TRBJ2-7; D not certain. The germline V gene encodes CDR1 SGHRS and CDR2 YFSETQ. This CDR3 has 11 amino acids. V lost 2 bases and J 3 bases, leaving 3 bases between the germline ends. As DNA, the CDR3 is TGCGCCAGCAGCTTTGGCTACGAGCAGTACTTC. Translating it yields CASSFGYEQYF.

The V call is TRBV30, the J call TRBJ1-2; D call uncertain. The ends were cut back, 6 bases at V and 8 bases at J, with 22 bases in the middle. The CDR3 is 14 amino acids. Germline V gene data show CDR1 as GTSNPN and CDR2 as SVGIG (reference sequence). The CDR3 DNA reads TGTGCCTGCTCCCTTCCGGGCAGGTCTCGCGGCTACACCTTC. It encodes CACSLPGRSRGYTF.

The V call is TRBV11-2, the J call TRBJ2-3; D remains unclear. V was cut by 1 base and J by 1 base, with 9 bases left in between. The CDR3 runs 15 residues. CDR1 is SGHAT, CDR2 FQNNGV, per germline. The chain's CDR3 is CASSLGSGRTDTQYF. In nucleotides, the CDR3 is TGTGCCAGCAGCTTAGGCTCGGGTCGCACAGATACGCAGTATTTT.

CDR3 region: CASSTGGTGSSYEQYF. CDR3 DNA: TGTGCCAGCTCTACAGGTGGGACAGGGTCCTCCTACGAGCAGTACTTC. The rearrangement uses TRBV18 and TRBJ2-7; TRBD1 aligns across 9 bases. This CDR3 has 16 amino acids. Germline CDR1 and CDR2: KGHSH and LQKENI. V lost 6 bases and J lost 0; bases outside the gene matches: 9.

This rearrangement joins TRBV6-5 to TRBJ1-4; TRBD1 agrees at 7 bases. This CDR3 contains 15 residues. The germline CDR1 and CDR2 sequences are MNHEY and SVGAGI. With 6 bases clipped from V and 5 bases from J, the junction kept 9 bases outside the gene matches. This CDR3 is CASSPRRGQNEKLFF. CDR3 in DNA: TGTGCCAGCAGCCCCCGTAGGGGGCAAAATGAAAAACTGTTTTTT.

The DNA for the CDR3 is TGTGCCAGCAGCTTGGTTAGCGTAAGGGACAATGAGCAGTTCTTC. Protein sequence: CASSLVSVRDNEQFF. The rearrangement uses TRBV5-4 and TRBJ2-1; D perhaps matches TRBD2 (5 bases). V dropped 0 bases and J dropped 5 bases, with 12 bases sitting between them. The CDR3 spans 15 residues. Germline lookup yields CDR1 SGHNT and CDR2 YYREEE (reference sequence).

The CDR3 sequence is CASSLTGTIQETQYF. The CDR3 DNA reads TGTGCCAGCAGTCTTACCGGGACAATCCAAGAGACCCAGTACTTC. The rearrangement links TRBV7-8 to TRBJ2-5, with D perhaps TRBD1 (6 bases). The CDR3 length is 15 residues. The germline V gene encodes CDR1 SGHVS and CDR2 FQNEAQ. The germline V and J ends were trimmed by 6 bases and 1 base, with 15 bases remaining between them.